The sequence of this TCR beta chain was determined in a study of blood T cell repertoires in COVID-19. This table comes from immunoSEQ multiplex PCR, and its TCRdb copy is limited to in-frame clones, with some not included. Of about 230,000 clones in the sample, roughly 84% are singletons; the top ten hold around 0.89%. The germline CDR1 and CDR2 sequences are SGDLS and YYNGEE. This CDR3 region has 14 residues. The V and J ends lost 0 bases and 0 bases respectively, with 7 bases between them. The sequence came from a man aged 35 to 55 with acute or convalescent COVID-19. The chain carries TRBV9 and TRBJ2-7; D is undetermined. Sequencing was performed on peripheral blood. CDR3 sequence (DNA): TGTGCCAGCAGCGTAGCTCACAACTCCTACGAGCAGTACTTC. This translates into CASSVAHNSYEQYF.